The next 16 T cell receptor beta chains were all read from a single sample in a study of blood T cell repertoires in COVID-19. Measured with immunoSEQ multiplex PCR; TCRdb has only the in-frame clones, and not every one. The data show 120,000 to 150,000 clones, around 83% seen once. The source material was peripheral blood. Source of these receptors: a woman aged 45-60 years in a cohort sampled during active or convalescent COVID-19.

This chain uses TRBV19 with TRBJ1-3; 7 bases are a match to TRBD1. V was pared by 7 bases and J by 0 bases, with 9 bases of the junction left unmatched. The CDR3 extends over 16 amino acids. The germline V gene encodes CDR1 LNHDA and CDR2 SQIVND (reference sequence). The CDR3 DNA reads TGTGCCAGTAAGGGGGCAGGGGAGATCTCTGGAAACACCATATATTTT. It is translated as CASKGAGEISGNTIYF.

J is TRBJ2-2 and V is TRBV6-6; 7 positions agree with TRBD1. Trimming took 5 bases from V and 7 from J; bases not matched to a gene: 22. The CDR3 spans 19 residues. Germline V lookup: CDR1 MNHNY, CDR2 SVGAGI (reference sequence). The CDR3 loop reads CASSLEIGTANQGNGELFF. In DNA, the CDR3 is TGTGCCAGCAGTCTAGAAATCGGGACAGCCAACCAAGGGAACGGGGAGCTGTTTTTT.

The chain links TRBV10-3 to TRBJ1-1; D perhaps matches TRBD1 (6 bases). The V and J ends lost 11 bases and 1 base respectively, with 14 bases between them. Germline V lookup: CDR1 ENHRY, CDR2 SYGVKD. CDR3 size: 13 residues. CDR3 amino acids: CAAGGQTNTEAFF. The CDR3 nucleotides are TGTGCCGCCGGAGGACAGACGAACACTGAAGCTTTCTTT.

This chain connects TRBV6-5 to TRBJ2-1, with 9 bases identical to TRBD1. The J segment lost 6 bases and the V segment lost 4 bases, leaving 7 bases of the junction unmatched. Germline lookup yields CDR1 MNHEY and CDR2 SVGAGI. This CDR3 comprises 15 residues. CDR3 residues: CASSWLQGARNEQFF. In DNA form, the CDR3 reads TGTGCCAGCAGTTGGCTACAGGGGGCGCGCAATGAGCAGTTCTTC.

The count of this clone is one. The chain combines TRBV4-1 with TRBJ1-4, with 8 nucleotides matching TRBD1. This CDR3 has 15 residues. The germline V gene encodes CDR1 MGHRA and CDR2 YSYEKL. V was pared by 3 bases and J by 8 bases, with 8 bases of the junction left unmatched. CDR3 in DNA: TGCGCCAGCAGCCATGCACAGGGGGGATGGGAAAAACTGTTTTTT. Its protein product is CASSHAQGGWEKLFF.

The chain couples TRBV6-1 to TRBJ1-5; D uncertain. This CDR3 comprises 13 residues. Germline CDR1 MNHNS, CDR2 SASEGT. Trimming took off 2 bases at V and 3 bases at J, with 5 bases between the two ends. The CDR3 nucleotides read TGTGCCAGCAGTGAACCCTACAATCAGCCCCAGCATTTT. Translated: CASSEPYNQPQHF.

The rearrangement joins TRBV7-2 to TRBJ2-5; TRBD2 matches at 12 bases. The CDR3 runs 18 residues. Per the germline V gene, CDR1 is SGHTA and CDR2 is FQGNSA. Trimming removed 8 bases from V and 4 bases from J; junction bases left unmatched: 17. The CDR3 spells CASGGLPLLAGGRETQYF. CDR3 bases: TGTGCCAGCGGGGGCCTCCCGTTACTAGCGGGGGGAAGAGAGACCCAGTACTTC.

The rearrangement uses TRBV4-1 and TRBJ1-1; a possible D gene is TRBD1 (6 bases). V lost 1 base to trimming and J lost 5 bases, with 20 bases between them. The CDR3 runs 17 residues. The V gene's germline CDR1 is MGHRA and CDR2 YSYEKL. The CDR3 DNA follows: TGCGCCAGCAGCCAAGTTCTCGGGGGGCGGGTATCAACTGAAGCTTTCTTT. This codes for CASSQVLGGRVSTEAFF.

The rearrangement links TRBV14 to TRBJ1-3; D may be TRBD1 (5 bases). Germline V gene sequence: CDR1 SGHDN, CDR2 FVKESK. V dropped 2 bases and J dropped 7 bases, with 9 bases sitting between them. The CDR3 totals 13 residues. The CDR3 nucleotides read TGTGCCAGCAGCCAATTCGGGGGGAACACCATATATTTT. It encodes CASSQFGGNTIYF.

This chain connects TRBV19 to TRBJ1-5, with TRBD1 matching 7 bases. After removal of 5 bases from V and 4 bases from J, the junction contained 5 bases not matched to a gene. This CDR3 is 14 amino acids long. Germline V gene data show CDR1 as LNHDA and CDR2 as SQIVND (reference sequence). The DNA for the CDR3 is TGTGCCAGTAGTCCGGGACAGCTAAATCAGCCCCAGCATTTT. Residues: CASSPGQLNQPQHF.

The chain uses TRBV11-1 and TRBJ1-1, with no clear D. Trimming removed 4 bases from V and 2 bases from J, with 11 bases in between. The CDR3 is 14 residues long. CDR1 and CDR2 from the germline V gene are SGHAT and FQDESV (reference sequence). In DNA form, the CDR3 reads TGTGCCAGCAGCTCCTCACGCGTCAACACTGAAGCTTTCTTT. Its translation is CASSSSRVNTEAFF.

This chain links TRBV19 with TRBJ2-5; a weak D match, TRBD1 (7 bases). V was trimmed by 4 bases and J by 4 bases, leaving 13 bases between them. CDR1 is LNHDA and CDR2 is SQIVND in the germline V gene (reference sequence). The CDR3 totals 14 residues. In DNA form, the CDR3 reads TGTGCCAGTAGTAGGCGGCAGGGGGGAGAGACCCAGTACTTC. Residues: CASSRRQGGETQYF.

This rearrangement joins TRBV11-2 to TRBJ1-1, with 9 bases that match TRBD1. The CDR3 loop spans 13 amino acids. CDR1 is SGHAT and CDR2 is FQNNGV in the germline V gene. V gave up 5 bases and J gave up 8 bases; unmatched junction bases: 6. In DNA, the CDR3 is TGTGCCAGCAGCCCCGGACAGGGGAAAGAAGCTTTCTTT. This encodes CASSPGQGKEAFF.

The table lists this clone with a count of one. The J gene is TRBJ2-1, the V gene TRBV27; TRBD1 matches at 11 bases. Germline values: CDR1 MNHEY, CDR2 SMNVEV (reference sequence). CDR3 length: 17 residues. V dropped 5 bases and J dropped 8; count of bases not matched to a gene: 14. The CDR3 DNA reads TGTGCCAGCAGTGCGTCCCGGACAGGGGGCTCGCGCGATGAGCAGTTCTTC. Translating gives CASSASRTGGSRDEQFF.

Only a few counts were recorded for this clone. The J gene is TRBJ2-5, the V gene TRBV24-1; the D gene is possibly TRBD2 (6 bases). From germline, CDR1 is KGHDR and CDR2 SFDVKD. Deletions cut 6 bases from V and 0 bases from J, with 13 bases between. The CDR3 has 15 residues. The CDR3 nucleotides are TGTGCCACCAGTACCAGCGGGTCCTACCAAGAGACCCAGTACTTC. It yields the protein CATSTSGSYQETQYF.

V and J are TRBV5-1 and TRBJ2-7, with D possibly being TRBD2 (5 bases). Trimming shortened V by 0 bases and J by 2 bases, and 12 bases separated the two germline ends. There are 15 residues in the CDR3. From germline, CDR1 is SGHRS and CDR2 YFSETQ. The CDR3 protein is CASSLAGERPYEQYF. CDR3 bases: TGCGCCAGCAGCTTGGCCGGGGAGAGACCCTACGAGCAGTACTTC.